Below are 3 T cell receptor beta chains sequenced from a single sample in a study of tumor-infiltrating lymphocytes in primary liver carcinoma (dated by TCRdb to about 2017). Sequencing took place on an Illumina HiSeq 2500. A constant-region primer and ProtoScript II reverse transcriptase were used to reverse-transcribe TCRbeta-specific cDNA from about 0.55 ug total RNA. Construction of the TCRbeta libraries relied on three nested rounds of multiplex PCR, following a slightly modified ARM-PCR procedure. Multiplex TRBV1-TRBV30 forward primers and a Cbeta reverse primer were used in the first two PCR rounds, each of which was run for 10 to 11 cycles. TCRdb passed the public sequencing reads through fastp at Q25 and MiXCR, retaining productive beta sequences. Rows merge per CDR3 protein into single entries with the most common DNA and genes. The sample table records approximately 120,000 distinct CDR3 sequences; 55% to 75% of these occur just once. The ten largest clones take up 8.4% of the sample.

Total RNA and DNA were co-extracted without cell sorting from about 19-30 mg of bulk tissue using the AllPrep DNA/RNA mini kit. The sequenced sample consisted of liver tumor tissue from sampling region 3. What the cell subset or site label conveys for this sample: tumor region T3, left-lateral pole. The receptors derive from a woman aged 55-70 years with primary liver carcinoma and hepatitis B virus infection.

To note about this clonotype: This may arise from a read error, as a much more abundant clone is one base away. The genes are TRBV28 and TRBJ2-7; 7 positions match TRBD1. This CDR3 contains 13 residues. Germline V CDR1 and CDR2: MDHEN, SYDVKM. The ends lost 6 bases at V and 9 bases at J; junction bases unmatched: 11. This chain's CDR3 is CASRTGTANLQYF. Here the CDR3 DNA reads TGTGCCAGCAGGACCGGGACAGCTAATCTGCAGTACTTC.

With regard to this clonotype: The conserved final phenylalanine or tryptophan is absent from the CDR3, which likely points to a read error. The rearrangement joins TRBV11-2 to TRBJ2-7; 7 positions match TRBD1. V shed 4 bases, J shed 10 bases, and the junction held 13 bases outside the gene matches. Germline CDR1 and CDR2: SGHAT and FQNNGV. This CDR3 spans 14 amino acids. The CDR3 coding sequence is TGTGCCAGCAGCTGGACGGGACAGCCATACCAACAGTACTTA. This translates into CASSWTGQPYQQYL.

A word on this clonotype: One junction end does not reproduce the germline sequence, and a read error may be involved. The genes are TRBV12-5 and TRBJ1-5; TRBD1 matches at 7 bases. Germline lookup yields CDR1 LGHNT and CDR2 FRNRAP. CDR3 length: 15 amino acids. The CDR3 is CASGSMTGSNQRQHF. The CDR3, as DNA: TGTGCTAGTGGTTCCATGACAGGGAGCAATCAGCGCCAGCATTTT.